The sequence of this TCR beta chain was determined in a study of blood T cell repertoires in COVID-19. About the research overall: Some COVID-19 samples were acute and others convalescent; all came from the United States, Italy and Spain. T cells, B-cell-depleted T cells, or PBMCs supplied cDNA or gDNA.

Original data processing: Amplification of reference gene primers provided the estimated nucleated cell counts. Profiled with immunoSEQ multiplex PCR; TCRdb holds only in-frame clones, not every one. V and J calls and clone size are given by that table; D and trimming were obtained from the DNA. Found here are roughly 72,000 clones, 88% of them singletons; the top ten hold roughly 45%. The receptor's source is a human donor in a cohort sampled during active COVID-19. Sequencing was carried out using peripheral blood.

The CDR3 DNA reads TGTGCCAGCAGCTCCCCCGAGCGGGGGAGCACAGATACGCAGTATTTT. Translation: CASSSPERGSTDTQYF. The chain carries TRBV3-1 (or the pseudogene TRBV3-2) and TRBJ2-3, with 8 nucleotides matching TRBD2. Germline CDR1 and CDR2: LGHDT and YNNKEL (reference sequence). V shed 5 bases, J shed 0 bases, and the junction held 7 bases outside the gene matches. This CDR3 contains 16 residues.